The present T cell receptor beta chain was sequenced within a study of T cell repertoires in cytomegalovirus infection. Germline CDR1 SGHTA, CDR2 FQGNSA. This CDR3 contains 14 residues. V lost 5 bases and J lost 1, with 11 bases in between. This clonotype was seen at least ten times. TCRdb reprocessed the reads with MiXCR, giving one entry per CDR3 protein. The table shows about 240,000 distinct CDR3 sequences, with under 8.5% occurring only once. The V gene is TRBV7-2, the J gene TRBJ1-1; D is perhaps TRBD1 (5 bases). This TCR was sampled from a human donor in good health (CMV status not recorded). Some clones in this sample may be carry-over from other donors' samples. The source material was PBMCs. The CDR3 protein is CASSDQGPNTEAFF. CDR3 in DNA: TGTGCCAGCAGCGATCAGGGTCCGAACACTGAAGCTTTCTTT.